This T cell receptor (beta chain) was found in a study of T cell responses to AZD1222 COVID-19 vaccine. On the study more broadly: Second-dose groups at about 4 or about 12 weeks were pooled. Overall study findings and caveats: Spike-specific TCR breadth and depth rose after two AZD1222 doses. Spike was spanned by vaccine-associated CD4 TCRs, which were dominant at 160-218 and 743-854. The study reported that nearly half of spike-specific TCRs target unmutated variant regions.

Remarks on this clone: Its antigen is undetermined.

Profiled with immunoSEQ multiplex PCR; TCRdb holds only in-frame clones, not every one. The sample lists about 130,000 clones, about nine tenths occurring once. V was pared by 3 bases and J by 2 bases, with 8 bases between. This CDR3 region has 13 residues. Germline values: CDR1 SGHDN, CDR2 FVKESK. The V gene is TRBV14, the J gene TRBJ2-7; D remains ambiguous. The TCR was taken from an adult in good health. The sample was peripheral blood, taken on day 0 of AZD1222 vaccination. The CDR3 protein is CASSHNSPYEQYF. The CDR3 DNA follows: TGTGCCAGCAGCCATAACAGTCCCTACGAGCAGTACTTC.